The 10 T cell receptor beta chains given below trace back to one sample, sequenced in a study of vaccination and CD4 T cells after COVID-19. The treatment denotes: roughly ten-day PBMC culture with coronavirus spike peptide pools or control peptides (ViraFEST assay). Pre-COVID-19 pandemic sampling (2011-2018) yielded the unexposed donor's CD4+ T cells. Sequencing of the DNA from cultured CD4+ T cells was carried out with the Oncomine TCR Beta short-read assay. Once CD4+ T cells had been cultured, genomic DNA was extracted from them. MiXCR, run by TCRdb on the PCR reads, gives a single entry per CDR3 protein. Found here are roughly 10,000 distinct CDR3 sequences, about 39% of them singletons; the top ten hold 13% to 15%. Their antigens remain unidentified. Sequencing input: CD4+ T cells from blood, cultured in vitro. These receptors were collected from a human donor in good health.

The sample holds a few counts of this clonotype. This chain uses TRBV20-1 with TRBJ2-7, with D possibly TRBD2 on 6 matching bases. Trimming left V 6 bases short and J 2 bases short, with 23 bases between. The CDR3 runs 16 residues. Germline V lookup: CDR1 DFQATT, CDR2 SNEGSKA (reference sequence). CDR3 in amino acids: CSAKAIAVFNPYEQYF. The DNA for the CDR3 is TGCAGTGCCAAGGCGATAGCGGTATTTAACCCCTACGAGCAGTACTTC.

The rearrangement links TRBV7-9 to TRBJ1-1; 7 positions match TRBD1. The CDR3 is 14 amino acids. Per germline, CDR1 SEHNR and CDR2 FQNEAQ (reference sequence). Germline trimming cut 4 bases from V and 4 bases from J; bases unmatched to any gene: 6. The CDR3 region is CASSYQGVGTEAFF. The DNA of the CDR3 is TGTGCCAGCAGCTATCAGGGGGTAGGCACTGAAGCTTTCTTT.

This clonotype was observed a handful of times. The V gene is TRBV28, the J gene TRBJ2-7; no reliable D call. Trimming took off 5 bases at V and 3 bases at J, with 8 bases between the two ends. The CDR3 has 12 amino acids. Germline V gene lookup returns CDR1 MDHEN and CDR2 SYDVKM. CDR3 sequence: CASSVSNYEQYF. Written as DNA, the CDR3 is TGTGCCAGCAGTGTCTCCAACTACGAGCAGTACTTC.

This clonotype has a handful of counts. This rearrangement joins TRBV28 to TRBJ1-2; a weak D match, TRBD1 (5 bases). The CDR3 contains 12 residues. Germline assignment: CDR1 MDHEN and CDR2 SYDVKM. V was clipped by 9 bases and J by 7 bases, with 15 bases between them. As DNA, the CDR3 is TGTGCCAGTGGAGAGGGGCCTGGTGGCTACACCTTC. Its protein product is CASGEGPGGYTF.

The rearrangement uses TRBV6-1 and TRBJ2-7; 7 bases line up with TRBD1. The CDR3 runs 15 residues. V lost 6 bases and J lost 7; bases outside the gene matches: 15. Germline CDR1 MNHNS, CDR2 SASEGT. The CDR3 loop is CASSGTGTEFGEQYF. CDR3 in DNA: TGTGCCAGCAGCGGGACCGGGACAGAGTTTGGGGAGCAGTACTTC.

This clonotype has more than one count but fewer than ten. The chain employs TRBV7-9 and TRBJ2-1, with a tentative D call TRBD1 (6 bases). The CDR3 sequence is 14 residues long. The V gene's germline CDR1 is SEHNR and CDR2 FQNEAQ (reference sequence). V shed 5 bases and J shed 6 bases, with 14 bases lying between them. The CDR3 bases are TGTGCCAGCAGCCCAACAGGGATGCGCAATGAGCAGTTCTTC. Amino acids: CASSPTGMRNEQFF.

This clonotype was seen just once. The chain employs TRBV20-1 and TRBJ2-1, with D possibly being TRBD1 or TRBD2 (6 bases each). The germline CDR1 and CDR2 sequences are DFQATT and SNEGSKA (reference sequence). This CDR3 region has 13 residues. Trimming pared 2 bases from V and 7 bases from J, leaving 12 bases between. DNA for the CDR3: TGCAGTGCTAGATTCTGGGGGGCTAATGAGCAGTTCTTC. Its protein product is CSARFWGANEQFF.

This clonotype turned up a few times. This rearrangement joins TRBV24-1 to TRBJ2-5; D assignment may be TRBD1 or TRBD2 (7 bases each). The CDR3 totals 15 residues. V dropped 7 bases and J dropped 5 bases, with 19 bases sitting between them. From germline, CDR1 is KGHDR and CDR2 SFDVKD. CDR3 DNA sequence: TGTGCCACCAGCAAGGGGGCGGGAGCGGCGGAGACCCAGTACTTC. This translates into CATSKGAGAAETQYF.

This chain joins TRBV5-4 and TRBJ2-7; D perhaps matches TRBD1 (6 bases). CDR1 and CDR2 from the germline V gene are SGHNT and YYREEE (reference sequence). V lost 0 bases to trimming and J lost 4 bases, with 11 bases between them. This CDR3 is built from 14 residues. CDR3 nucleotide sequence: TGTGCCAGCAGCTTGGAGACAGGACTTTACGAGCAGTACTTC. Amino acid sequence: CASSLETGLYEQYF.

The chain recombines TRBV6-5 with TRBJ2-7; no clear D gene. Germline V gene sequence: CDR1 MNHEY, CDR2 SVGAGI. Trimming stripped 6 bases from V and 0 bases from J, with 6 bases between. The CDR3 is 12 amino acids. The CDR3: CASRYNSYEQYF. The CDR3, as DNA: TGTGCCAGCAGGTACAACTCCTACGAGCAGTACTTC.